The rows below give T cell receptor beta chains drawn from one sample of a study of T cells in Graves' hyperthyroidism and ophthalmopathy. TCRdb re-called the multiplex PCR reads with MiXCR, one entry per CDR3 protein. Among 300,000 to 450,000 distinct CDR3 sequences listed, roughly a sixth were seen once. Sequences were obtained from blood. These TCRs come from a woman in her 30s with Graves' hyperthyroidism that later progressed to Graves' ophthalmopathy. Both conserved end residues are part of each CDR3. Fields, in order: V gene, J gene, clone size, CDR3 protein. Clone size is shown for a subset of rows, as once, few, many or a class of expanded clone.

v_gene: TRBV20-1
j_gene: TRBJ2-3
abundance: few
CDR3aa: CSAKTMPSTNTQYF

v_gene: TRBV28
j_gene: TRBJ1-1
abundance: many
CDR3aa: CASSFRTGGWTEAFF

v_gene: TRBV19
j_gene: TRBJ1-2
abundance: .
CDR3aa: CASSPTIRTGVGYTF

v_gene: TRBV20-1
j_gene: TRBJ2-3
abundance: .
CDR3aa: CSAPTGGTDTQYF

v_gene: TRBV6-2/TRBV6-3
j_gene: TRBJ1-6
abundance: few
CDR3aa: CASSDPTGGTVNSPLHF

v_gene: TRBV5-1
j_gene: TRBJ1-6
abundance: .
CDR3aa: CASRRDATGDNSPLHF

v_gene: TRBV7-9
j_gene: TRBJ2-2
abundance: .
CDR3aa: CASSSQEGTRTGELFF

v_gene: TRBV28
j_gene: TRBJ2-7
abundance: many
CDR3aa: CASRRQGASYEQYF

v_gene: TRBV5-1
j_gene: TRBJ1-2
abundance: many
CDR3aa: CASKVGTNYGYTF

v_gene: TRBV12-3/TRBV12-4
j_gene: TRBJ1-2
abundance: many
CDR3aa: CASSESHNRTGVNYGYTF

v_gene: TRBV7-9
j_gene: TRBJ1-1
abundance: many
CDR3aa: CASSPRTRNTEAFF

v_gene: TRBV28
j_gene: TRBJ2-1
abundance: many
CDR3aa: CASSTDFRGYNEQFF

v_gene: TRBV12-3/TRBV12-4
j_gene: TRBJ1-2
abundance: many
CDR3aa: CASRTGAVGYTF

v_gene: TRBV6-9
j_gene: TRBJ2-6
abundance: few
CDR3aa: CASSTISGANVLTF

v_gene: TRBV7-2
j_gene: TRBJ2-2
abundance: .
CDR3aa: CASSLDGQGASIGELFF

v_gene: TRBV2
j_gene: TRBJ2-5
abundance: .
CDR3aa: CASRVRQGRGETQYF

v_gene: TRBV5-1
j_gene: TRBJ2-3
abundance: many
CDR3aa: CASSSVGITDTQYF

v_gene: TRBV7-9
j_gene: TRBJ2-2
abundance: .
CDR3aa: CASSQLVMNTRELFF

v_gene: TRBV3-1
j_gene: TRBJ1-2
abundance: .
CDR3aa: CASSQTRDSFGYGYTF

v_gene: TRBV3-1
j_gene: TRBJ1-5
abundance: many
CDR3aa: CASSQDPGANQPQHF

v_gene: TRBV11-2
j_gene: TRBJ2-5
abundance: many
CDR3aa: CASSSRLDSKETQYF

v_gene: TRBV3-1
j_gene: TRBJ2-7
abundance: few
CDR3aa: CASSQMGHLSYEQYF

v_gene: TRBV29-1
j_gene: TRBJ1-5
abundance: few
CDR3aa: CSVGGPYPNQPQHF

v_gene: TRBV4-1
j_gene: TRBJ2-2
abundance: .
CDR3aa: CASSLAGWANTGELFF

v_gene: TRBV27
j_gene: TRBJ1-2
abundance: many
CDR3aa: CASSSQGPPYGYTF

v_gene: TRBV2
j_gene: TRBJ1-2
abundance: many
CDR3aa: CASSRTYGYTF

v_gene: TRBV9
j_gene: TRBJ2-1
abundance: .
CDR3aa: CASSVSGGRAYYEQFF

v_gene: TRBV5-1
j_gene: TRBJ1-6
abundance: few
CDR3aa: CASSTGTGVNSPLHF

v_gene: TRBV5-8
j_gene: TRBJ2-3
abundance: .
CDR3aa: CASSSLDPGRITDTQYF

v_gene: TRBV2
j_gene: TRBJ1-3
abundance: .
CDR3aa: CASRDSGGNTIYF

v_gene: TRBV6-5
j_gene: TRBJ1-5
abundance: many
CDR3aa: CASSYYRIGNRGNQPQHF

v_gene: TRBV12-3/TRBV12-4
j_gene: TRBJ1-3
abundance: .
CDR3aa: CAYPGGLSGNTIYF

v_gene: TRBV13
j_gene: TRBJ1-1
abundance: .
CDR3aa: CASSLIKRDGFSNAGTEAFF

v_gene: TRBV20-1
j_gene: TRBJ2-2
abundance: few
CDR3aa: CSAQQRGPGELFF

v_gene: TRBV5-1
j_gene: TRBJ2-5
abundance: once
CDR3aa: CASSGEGQPQETQYF

v_gene: TRBV19
j_gene: TRBJ2-1
abundance: once
CDR3aa: CASKRAGNSYNEQFF

v_gene: TRBV7-2
j_gene: TRBJ2-7
abundance: once
CDR3aa: CASSSGTSDEQYF

v_gene: TRBV6-1
j_gene: TRBJ2-5
abundance: many
CDR3aa: CASSLAGTSGIVGETQYF

v_gene: TRBV14
j_gene: TRBJ2-7
abundance: many
CDR3aa: CASSQDLRTYEQYF

v_gene: TRBV18
j_gene: TRBJ1-5
abundance: many
CDR3aa: CASSHGQGAGQPQHF

v_gene: TRBV6-4
j_gene: TRBJ2-3
abundance: many
CDR3aa: CASSDSEGGSTDTQYF

v_gene: TRBV5-6
j_gene: TRBJ1-2
abundance: many
CDR3aa: CASSLTMDGYTF

v_gene: TRBV10-3
j_gene: TRBJ2-7
abundance: many
CDR3aa: CAISDSSGLAYEQYF

v_gene: TRBV5-4
j_gene: TRBJ1-2
abundance: many
CDR3aa: CASTPDGDGYTF

v_gene: TRBV19
j_gene: TRBJ2-1
abundance: few
CDR3aa: CASSNWINEQFF

v_gene: TRBV7-9
j_gene: TRBJ1-1
abundance: many
CDR3aa: CASGTNTEAFF

v_gene: TRBV19
j_gene: TRBJ2-7
abundance: .
CDR3aa: CASSMRGAYEQYF

v_gene: TRBV9
j_gene: TRBJ1-2
abundance: many
CDR3aa: CASSVDVRSYGYTF

v_gene: TRBV19
j_gene: TRBJ2-3
abundance: many
CDR3aa: CASSAGQGGTDTQYF

v_gene: TRBV20-1
j_gene: TRBJ1-1
abundance: .
CDR3aa: CSARKYRDRVSDEAEAFF

v_gene: TRBV20-1
j_gene: TRBJ1-5
abundance: once
CDR3aa: CSARERDTGNQPQHF

v_gene: TRBV7-8
j_gene: TRBJ2-7
abundance: many
CDR3aa: CASSRTPGQGAEQYF

v_gene: TRBV6-6
j_gene: TRBJ1-2
abundance: many
CDR3aa: CASSYSLMSGYTF

v_gene: TRBV12-3/TRBV12-4
j_gene: TRBJ2-1
abundance: many
CDR3aa: CASSGTLGLNEQFF

v_gene: TRBV27
j_gene: TRBJ1-2
abundance: many
CDR3aa: CASSLSGTDFYGYTF

v_gene: TRBV28
j_gene: TRBJ2-7
abundance: many
CDR3aa: CASRVHRGHEQYF

v_gene: TRBV11-2
j_gene: TRBJ1-2
abundance: many
CDR3aa: CASSLDRGPGYTF

v_gene: TRBV5-1
j_gene: TRBJ1-1
abundance: many
CDR3aa: CASSWGDRGATEAFF

v_gene: TRBV6-5
j_gene: TRBJ2-5
abundance: .
CDR3aa: CASSYSSSGGAQETQYF

v_gene: TRBV24-1
j_gene: TRBJ2-3
abundance: few
CDR3aa: CATSDRGRSANTQYF